This T cell receptor beta chain is from a study of T cell changes during pregnancy in multiple sclerosis. The CDR3 length is 15 residues. The V and J ends lost 5 bases and 0 bases respectively, with 13 bases between them. Germline V gene data show CDR1 as SEHNR and CDR2 as FQNEAQ (reference sequence). Clones were read by immunoSEQ multiplex PCR, and TCRdb kept only the in-frame ones, dropping some. The table includes about 14,000 clones, roughly 80% detected once. The receptor comes from a female donor in good health, enrolled as a control in a pregnancy study. The J gene is TRBJ1-1, the V gene TRBV7-9, with a tentative D call TRBD1 (5 bases). Sequencing used CD8+ T cells from peripheral blood mononuclear cells, obtained after pregnancy. CDR3 in amino acids: CASSPPRGVNTEAFF. CDR3 nucleotide sequence: TGTGCCAGCAGCCCCCCCCGGGGGGTGAACACTGAAGCTTTCTTT.